This T cell receptor (beta chain) emerged from a study of blood T cells in healthy people across ages. Study-wide findings and caveats: With donor CMV status unknown, expanded clonotype changes were possibly confounded.

CDR1 is MNHEY, CDR2 SVGAGI, per germline. The CDR3 extends over 15 amino acids. V was pared by 0 bases and J by 4 bases, with 12 bases between. Isolation recovered at least 6 million PBMCs from every sample. A sample-barcoded 5' primer and a J-beta primer mix were used in a second PCR of about 6 to 11 cycles. MiXCR, applied by TCRdb to the 5' RACE reads, yields one record per CDR3 protein. The sample shows 600,000 to 1,000,000 distinct CDR3 sequences, just under 25% of them seen only once. This clonotype was seen a few times. The antigen is unknown. This sample was also put to use in a study of T cells of mothers and their children. Turning to that study: Each 15 ul cDNA reaction used roughly 1.4 ug RNA; all RNA was used. Related mother-child pairs shared marginally more repertoire than unrelated pairs, though not significantly.

V is TRBV6-5 and J is TRBJ1-1, with D possibly matching TRBD1 (5 bases). This TCR was sampled from a boy aged 10-17 years in good health. The sequenced material came from blood. The CDR3 protein is CASSYSVGRGTEAFF. DNA for the CDR3: TGTGCCAGCAGTTACTCAGTGGGGAGGGGCACTGAAGCTTTCTTT.